The clone carrying this T cell receptor (beta chain) was seen many times. What it binds is unknown. A diagnosis was made from clinical symptoms together with serum thyroxine, TRAb, thyroid ultrasound and orbital computed tomography. Amplification of the TCR beta CDR3 regions used RNA transcripts (as template). An opening RT-PCR round employed HTBI primers and preceded a second-round multiplex PCR. MiXCR, applied by TCRdb to the multiplex PCR reads, yields one record per CDR3 protein. The sample contains 150,000 to 200,000 distinct CDR3 sequences, just under 40% of which appear only once. V shed 3 bases and J shed 2 bases, with 15 bases lying between them. CDR1 is SGHDT and CDR2 is YYEEEE in the germline V gene. This CDR3 is built from 16 residues. The data originate from a study of Graves' ophthalmopathy and Graves' hyperthyroidism. Study-level background: At the time of initial diagnosis and before any treatment, peripheral blood was collected.

Points from the study as a whole: In blood, most expanded thyroid clonotypes above 0.001 frequency were also detected.

This TCR came from a young man with Graves' ophthalmopathy. The genes are TRBV5-6 and TRBJ1-5, with a weak D call TRBD1 (6 bases). Sequencing was carried out using peripheral blood. CDR3 protein: CASSSGGGAGNQPQHF. DNA for the CDR3: TGTGCCAGCAGCTCGGGTGGGGGGGCTGGCAATCAGCCCCAGCATTTT.